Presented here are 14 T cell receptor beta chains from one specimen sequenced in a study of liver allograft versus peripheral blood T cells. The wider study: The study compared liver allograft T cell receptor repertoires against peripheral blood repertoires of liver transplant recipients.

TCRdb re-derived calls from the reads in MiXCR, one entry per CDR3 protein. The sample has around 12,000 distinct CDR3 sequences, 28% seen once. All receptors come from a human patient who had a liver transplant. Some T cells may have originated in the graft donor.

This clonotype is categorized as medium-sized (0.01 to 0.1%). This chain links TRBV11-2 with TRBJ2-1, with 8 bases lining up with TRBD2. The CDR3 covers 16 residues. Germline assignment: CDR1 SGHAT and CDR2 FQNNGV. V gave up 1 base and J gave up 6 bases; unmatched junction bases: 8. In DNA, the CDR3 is TGTGCCAGCAGCTTAGGATTGCGGGGGGCCCTCAATGAGCAGTTCTTC. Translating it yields CASSLGLRGALNEQFF.

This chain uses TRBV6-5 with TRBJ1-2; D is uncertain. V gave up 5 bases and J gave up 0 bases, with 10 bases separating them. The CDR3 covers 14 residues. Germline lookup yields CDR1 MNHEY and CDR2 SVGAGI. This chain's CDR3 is CASSERRANYGYTF. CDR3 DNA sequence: TGTGCCAGCAGTGAAAGGCGAGCTAACTATGGCTACACCTTC.

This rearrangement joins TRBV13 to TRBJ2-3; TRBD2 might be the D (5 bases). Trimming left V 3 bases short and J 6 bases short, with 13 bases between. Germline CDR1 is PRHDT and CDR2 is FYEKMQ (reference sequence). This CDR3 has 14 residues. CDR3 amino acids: CASSLLSAEDTQYF. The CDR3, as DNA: TGTGCCAGCAGCTTGCTTAGCGCGGAGGATACGCAGTATTTT.

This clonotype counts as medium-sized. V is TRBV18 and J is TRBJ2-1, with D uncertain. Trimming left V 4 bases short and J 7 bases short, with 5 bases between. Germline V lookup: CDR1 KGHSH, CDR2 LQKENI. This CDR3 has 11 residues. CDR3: CASSRENEQFF. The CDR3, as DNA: TGTGCCAGCTCACGCGAGAATGAGCAGTTCTTC.

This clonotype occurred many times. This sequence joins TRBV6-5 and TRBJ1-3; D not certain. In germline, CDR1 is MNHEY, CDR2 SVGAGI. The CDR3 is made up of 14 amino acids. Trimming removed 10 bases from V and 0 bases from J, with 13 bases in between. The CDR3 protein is CATSEESSGNTIYF. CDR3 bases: TGTGCCACCTCCGAAGAGAGCTCTGGAAACACCATATATTTT.

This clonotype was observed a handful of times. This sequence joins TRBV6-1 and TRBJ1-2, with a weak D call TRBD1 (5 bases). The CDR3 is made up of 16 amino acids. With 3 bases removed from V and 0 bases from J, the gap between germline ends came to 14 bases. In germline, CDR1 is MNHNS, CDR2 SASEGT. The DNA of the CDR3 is TGTGCCAGCAGTGAGACCGGGACGGCTTCTAACTATGGCTACACCTTC. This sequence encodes CASSETGTASNYGYTF.

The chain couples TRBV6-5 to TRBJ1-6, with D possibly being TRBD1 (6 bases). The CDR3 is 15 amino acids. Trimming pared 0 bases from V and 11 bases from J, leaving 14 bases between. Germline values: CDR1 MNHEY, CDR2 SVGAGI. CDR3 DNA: TGTGCCAGCAGTTACTCCGGGGGCGAAGTGACACCCCTCCACTTT. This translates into CASSYSGGEVTPLHF.

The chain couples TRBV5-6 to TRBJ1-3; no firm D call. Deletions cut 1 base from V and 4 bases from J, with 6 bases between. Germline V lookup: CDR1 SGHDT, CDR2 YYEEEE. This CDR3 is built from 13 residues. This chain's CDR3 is CASSLTGGNTIYF. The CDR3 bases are TGTGCCAGCAGCTTGACCGGGGGAAACACCATATATTTT.

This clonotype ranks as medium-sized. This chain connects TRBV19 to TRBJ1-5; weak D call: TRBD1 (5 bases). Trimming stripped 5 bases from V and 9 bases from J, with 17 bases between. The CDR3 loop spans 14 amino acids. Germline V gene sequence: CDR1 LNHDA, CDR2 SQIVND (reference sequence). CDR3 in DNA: TGTGCCAGTAGTGACCACCCAACTCAGGGGCCCCAGCATTTT. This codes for CASSDHPTQGPQHF.

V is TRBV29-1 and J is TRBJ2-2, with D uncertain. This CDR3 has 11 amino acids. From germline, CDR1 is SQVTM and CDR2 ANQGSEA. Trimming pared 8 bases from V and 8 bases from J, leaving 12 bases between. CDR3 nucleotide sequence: TGCAGCACAGCATTAAGAGGGGAGCTGTTTTTT. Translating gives CSTALRGELFF.

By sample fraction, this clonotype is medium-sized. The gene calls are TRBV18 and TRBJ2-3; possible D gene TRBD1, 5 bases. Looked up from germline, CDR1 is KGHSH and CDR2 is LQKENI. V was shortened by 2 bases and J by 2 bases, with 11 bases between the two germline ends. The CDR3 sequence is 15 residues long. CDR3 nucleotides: TGTGCCAGCTCACCAGACAGACCAGACACAGATACGCAGTATTTT. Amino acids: CASSPDRPDTDTQYF.

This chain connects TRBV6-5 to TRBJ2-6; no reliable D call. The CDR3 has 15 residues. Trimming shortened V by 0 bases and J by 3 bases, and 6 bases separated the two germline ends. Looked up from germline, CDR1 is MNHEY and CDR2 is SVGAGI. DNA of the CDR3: TGTGCCAGCAGTTACTCGATGTATGGGGCCAACGTCCTGACTTTC. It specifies CASSYSMYGANVLTF.

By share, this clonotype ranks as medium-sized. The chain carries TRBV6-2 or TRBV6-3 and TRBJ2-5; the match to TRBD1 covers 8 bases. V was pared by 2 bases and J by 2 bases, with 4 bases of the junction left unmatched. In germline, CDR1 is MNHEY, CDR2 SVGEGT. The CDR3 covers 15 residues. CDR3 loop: CASSYVRTGQETQYF. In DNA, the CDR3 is TGTGCCAGCAGTTACGTGAGGACAGGGCAAGAGACCCAGTACTTC.

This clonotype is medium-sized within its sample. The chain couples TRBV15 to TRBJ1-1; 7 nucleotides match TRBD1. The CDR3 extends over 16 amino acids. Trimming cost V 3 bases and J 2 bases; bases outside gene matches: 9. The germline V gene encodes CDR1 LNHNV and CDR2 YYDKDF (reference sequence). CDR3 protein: CATSSPPRTGNTEAFF. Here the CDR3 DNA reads TGTGCCACCAGCAGCCCACCGAGGACAGGCAACACTGAAGCTTTCTTT. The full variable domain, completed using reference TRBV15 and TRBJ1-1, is DAMVIQNPRYQVTQFGKPVTLSCSQTLNHNVMYWYQQKSSQAPKLLFHYYDKDFNNEADTPDNFQSRRPNTSFCFLDIRSPGLGDTAMYLCATSSPPRTGNTEAFFGQGTRLTVV.